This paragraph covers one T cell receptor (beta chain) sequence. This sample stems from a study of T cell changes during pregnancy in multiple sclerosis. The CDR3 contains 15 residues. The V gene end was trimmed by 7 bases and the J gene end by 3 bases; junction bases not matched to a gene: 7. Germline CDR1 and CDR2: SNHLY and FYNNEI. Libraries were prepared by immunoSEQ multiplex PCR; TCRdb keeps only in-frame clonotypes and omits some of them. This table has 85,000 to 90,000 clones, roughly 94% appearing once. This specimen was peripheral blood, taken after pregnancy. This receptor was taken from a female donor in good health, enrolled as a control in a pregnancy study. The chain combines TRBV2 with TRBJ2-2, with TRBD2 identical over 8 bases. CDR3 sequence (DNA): TGTGCCAGCAATCCCAGCGGGAGACACACCGGGGAGCTGTTTTTT. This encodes CASNPSGRHTGELFF.